This TCR beta chain was profiled in a study of cytomegalovirus exposure and HLA in healthy donors. Study findings and constraints: Rarity characterized most TCR sequences, yet some public TCRs appeared in many donors. In an earlier analysis, most TCR beta V segments were productive about 90% or about 30% of the time.

It was with 60 Vbeta and 13 Jbeta primers that the PCR ran. Generated by immunoSEQ multiplex PCR, the TCRdb table keeps only in-frame clones and is missing some. This table holds 170,000 or so clones. Germline V gene sequence: CDR1 SQVTM, CDR2 ANQGSEA. This CDR3 has 13 residues. Concerning this clone itself: Its antigen is not known.

The sequenced sample consisted of PBMCs. V gene TRBV29-1 combines with J gene TRBJ2-5; D not resolved. TRBJ2-7 explains the end of the DNA better; the J call may be wrong. This receptor was taken from a man aged 30-40 years in good health and CMV-seronegative. CDR3 amino acids: CSVEGISSYEQYF. The CDR3 region has the DNA TGCAGCGTTGAAGGAATTAGCTCCTACGAGCAGTACTTC.